Listed here are 15 T cell receptor beta chains from one sample, sequenced in a study of T-cell memory formation after mild COVID-19. TCRdb re-called the 5' RACE reads with MiXCR, one entry per CDR3 protein. The table shows roughly 350,000 distinct CDR3 sequences, with 28% occurring only once. The sample comprised PBMCs or a T cell subset sorted from them (not recorded which). These receptors came from an adult woman who had mild COVID-19 (a few samples of this study predate the infection). Cell type and time point are not known.

This clonotype was picked up a small number of times. The CDR3 here is CASSLDGTGIRPQHF. DNA for the CDR3: TGTGCCAGCAGTTTAGATGGGACAGGGATCCGGCCCCAGCATTTT. The chain uses TRBV12-3 or TRBV12-4 and TRBJ1-5; 9 bases match TRBD1. The J segment lost 9 bases and the V segment lost 1 base, leaving 7 bases of the junction unmatched. CDR3 length: 15 residues.

The rearrangement links TRBV7-9 to TRBJ1-5; 10 positions match TRBD1. CDR1 is SEHNR, CDR2 FQNEAQ, per germline (reference sequence). The J segment lost 2 bases and the V segment lost 4 bases, leaving 17 bases of the junction unmatched. The CDR3 is 20 residues long. The CDR3, as DNA: TGTGCCAGCAGCTCAGTTCTGGGGACAGGGGATCGGGGCGGCAATCAGCCCCAGCATTTT. Protein sequence: CASSSVLGTGDRGGNQPQHF.

This chain links TRBV11-2 with TRBJ2-3, with D perhaps TRBD2 (5 bases). CDR3 size: 14 residues. Germline V gives CDR1 SGHAT, CDR2 FQNNGV. V lost 1 base and J 6 bases, leaving 11 bases between the germline ends. The CDR3 here is CASSLGSSGDTQYF. For the CDR3, the DNA is TGTGCCAGCAGCTTAGGTTCTTCGGGGGATACGCAGTATTTT.

This clonotype appeared a few times. This chain links TRBV24-1 with TRBJ1-4; D is perhaps TRBD1 (5 bases). Trimming pared 4 bases from V and 3 bases from J, leaving 11 bases between. The CDR3 has 15 residues. Germline V gene lookup returns CDR1 KGHDR and CDR2 SFDVKD. In nucleotides, the CDR3 is TGTGCCACCAGTGACCAAAGGGGCCCTAATGAAAAACTGTTTTTT. Translating gives CATSDQRGPNEKLFF.

A few counts support this clonotype. The chain links TRBV7-9 to TRBJ1-3; 7 bases match TRBD1. The CDR3 has 15 residues. Germline V gene sequence: CDR1 SEHNR, CDR2 FQNEAQ (reference sequence). J lost 0 bases, V lost 5 bases, and 4 bases had no gene match. The CDR3 DNA follows: TGTGCCAGCAGCCAGGGGGAGAGCTCTGGAAACACCATATATTTT. This translates into CASSQGESSGNTIYF.

This clonotype was picked up a small number of times. The chain is built from TRBV5-1 and TRBJ2-7, with unresolved D. The CDR3 is 15 amino acids. Germline CDR1 reads SGHRS; CDR2 reads YFSETQ. With 0 bases removed from V and 0 bases from J, the gap between germline ends came to 10 bases. The CDR3: CASSLGPSSSYEQYF. The CDR3 region has the DNA TGCGCCAGCAGCTTGGGTCCTTCGAGCTCCTACGAGCAGTACTTC.

The chain carries TRBV18 and TRBJ2-6; 7 bases match TRBD1. The CDR3 runs to 17 residues. V lost 6 bases and J lost 0; bases outside the gene matches: 8. The germline V gene has CDR1 KGHSH and CDR2 LQKENI. For the CDR3, the DNA is TGTGCCAGCTCCCTTACCGGGACAGTCTCTGGGGCCAACGTCCTGACTTTC. The encoded protein is CASSLTGTVSGANVLTF.

This clonotype was counted a few times. The J gene is TRBJ2-7, the V gene TRBV14; TRBD2 matches at 7 bases. In germline, CDR1 is SGHDN, CDR2 FVKESK. This CDR3 contains 14 residues. The junction had 9 bases not matched to a gene; V was cut back by 1 base and J by 9 bases. This chain's CDR3 is CASSQGGLQVSQYF. The DNA for the CDR3 is TGTGCCAGCAGCCAAGGGGGACTACAAGTATCGCAGTACTTC.

This clonotype was detected a few times. The genes are TRBV12-3 or TRBV12-4 and TRBJ2-2, with TRBD1 identical over 7 bases. This CDR3 contains 15 residues. V lost 6 bases, J lost 5 bases, and 9 bases stayed unmatched. The CDR3 bases are TGTGCCAGCAGCGTCGGGGCAGGGGGTACCGGGGAGCTGTTTTTT. The encoded protein is CASSVGAGGTGELFF.

This clonotype was seen only a few times. The chain employs TRBV20-1 and TRBJ2-1, with 8 bases identical to TRBD2. The CDR3 extends over 16 amino acids. Germline CDR1 reads DFQATT; CDR2 reads SNEGSKA (reference sequence). Germline trimming cut 3 bases from V and 5 bases from J; bases unmatched to any gene: 12. The CDR3 is CSARTPGTSIDNEQFF. The CDR3 DNA sequence: TGCAGTGCTAGGACCCCCGGGACTAGTATTGACAATGAGCAGTTCTTC.

This chain links TRBV5-1 with TRBJ2-7; TRBD2 aligns across 9 bases. CDR1 SGHRS and CDR2 YFSETQ come from the germline V gene. The CDR3 has 16 amino acids. The V segment lost 4 bases and the J segment 1 base; nucleotides outside the gene matches: 9. The CDR3 region is CASSAGLSGGSYEQYF. DNA of the CDR3: TGCGCCAGCAGCGCAGGACTTAGCGGGGGATCCTACGAGCAGTACTTC.

This chain joins TRBV20-1 and TRBJ1-3; D might be TRBD1 (6 bases). Germline loops: CDR1 DFQATT, CDR2 SNEGSKA (reference sequence). V was trimmed by 4 bases and J by 3 bases, leaving 10 bases between them. There are 13 residues in the CDR3. The CDR3 nucleotides read TGCAGTGCTACAGAGGGGGGTGGAAACACCATATATTTT. Translation gives CSATEGGGNTIYF.

This chain connects TRBV20-1 to TRBJ2-7, with 12 bases matching TRBD2. Germline CDR1 DFQATT, CDR2 SNEGSKA (reference sequence). The CDR3 runs 14 residues. Trimming at V came to 6 bases and at J to 0 bases, leaving 3 bases not matched to a gene. This CDR3 reads CSASTSGSSYEQYF. The CDR3 coding sequence is TGCAGTGCATCGACTAGCGGGAGCTCCTACGAGCAGTACTTC.

This clonotype was seen more than once but under ten times. The chain carries TRBV20-1 and TRBJ2-7; 12 bases line up with TRBD2. The germline CDR1 and CDR2 sequences are DFQATT and SNEGSKA (reference sequence). This CDR3 is 15 amino acids long. J was trimmed by 2 bases and V by 0 bases; bases with no gene match: 2. In DNA, the CDR3 is TGCAGTGCTAGAGAGCTAGCGGGGGGGACCTACGAGCAGTACTTC. Protein product: CSARELAGGTYEQYF.

There are a few counts of this clonotype. The chain combines TRBV5-1 with TRBJ2-3; D remains unclear. CDR1 is SGHRS, CDR2 YFSETQ, per germline. Trimming took off 0 bases at V and 11 bases at J, with 10 bases between the two ends. This CDR3 has 12 amino acids. The CDR3 DNA reads TGCGCCAGCAGCTTGGGAGACCAATGGCAGTATTTT. This gives the protein CASSLGDQWQYF.